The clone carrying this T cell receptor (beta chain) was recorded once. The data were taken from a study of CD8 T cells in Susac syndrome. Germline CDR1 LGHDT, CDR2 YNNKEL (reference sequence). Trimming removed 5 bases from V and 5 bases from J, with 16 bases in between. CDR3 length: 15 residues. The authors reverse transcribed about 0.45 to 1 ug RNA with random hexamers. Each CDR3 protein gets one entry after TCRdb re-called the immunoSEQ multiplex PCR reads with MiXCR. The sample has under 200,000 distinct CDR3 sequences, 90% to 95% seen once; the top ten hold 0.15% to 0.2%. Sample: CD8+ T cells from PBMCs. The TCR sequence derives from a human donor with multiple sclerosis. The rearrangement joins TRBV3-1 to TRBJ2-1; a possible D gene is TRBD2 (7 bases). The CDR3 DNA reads TGTGCCAGCAGCAGGGGGGGACTTCAAGACAATGAGCAGTTCTTC. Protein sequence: CASSRGGLQDNEQFF.